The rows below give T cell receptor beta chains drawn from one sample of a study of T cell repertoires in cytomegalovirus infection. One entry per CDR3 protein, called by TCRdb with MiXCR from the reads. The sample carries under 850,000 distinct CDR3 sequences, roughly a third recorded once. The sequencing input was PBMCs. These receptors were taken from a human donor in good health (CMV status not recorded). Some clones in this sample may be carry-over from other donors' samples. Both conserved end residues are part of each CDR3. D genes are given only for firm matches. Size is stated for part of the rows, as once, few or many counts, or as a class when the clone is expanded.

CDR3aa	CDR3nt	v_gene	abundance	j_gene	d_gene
CASSLQGGGEQFF	TGTGCCAGCAGCTTACAGGGCGGGGGTGAGCAGTTCTTC	TRBV11-3	.	TRBJ2-1	TRBD2
CASSLGFSGNEQFF	TGTGCCAGCAGCTTAGGATTTTCGGGTAATGAGCAGTTCTTC	TRBV11-2	few	TRBJ2-1	.
CATRSLGKNQPQHF	TGTGCCACTCGTTCCCTTGGCAAGAATCAGCCCCAGCATTTT	TRBV19	.	TRBJ1-5	.
CASSSEGSQPQHF	TGTGCCAGCAGCTCGGAGGGATCTCAGCCCCAGCATTTT	TRBV7-2	.	TRBJ1-5	.
CALKTGREAFF	TGTGCCCTCAAGACAGGGCGGGAAGCTTTCTTT	TRBV30	.	TRBJ1-1	TRBD1
CASSGVSGAYEQYF	TGTGCCAGCAGTGGCGTTAGCGGGGCATACGAGCAGTACTTC	TRBV2	.	TRBJ2-7	TRBD2
CASRRSAAGANVLTF	TGTGCCAGCAGACGCTCGGCTGCTGGGGCCAACGTCCTGACTTTC	TRBV6-2/TRBV6-3	.	TRBJ2-6	.
CASSGQAGLQFF	TGTGCCAGCAGTGGCCAAGCGGGGTTACAGTTCTTC	TRBV28	.	TRBJ2-1	TRBD2
CASSEAAIQETQYF	TGTGCCAGCAGTGAAGCGGCTATCCAAGAGACCCAGTACTTC	TRBV25-1	few	TRBJ2-5	.
CASSPTAWGDGLAHQPQHF	TGTGCCAGCAGCCCTACCGCCTGGGGGGACGGTCTTGCGCATCAGCCCCAGCATTTT	TRBV6-1	few	TRBJ1-5	.
CASSLRSAVNTGELFF	TGTGCCAGCAGCTTAAGGTCGGCAGTGAACACCGGGGAGCTGTTTTTT	TRBV7-6	few	TRBJ2-2	.
CATARGPQETQYF	TGTGCCACCGCCCGGGGACCCCAAGAGACCCAGTACTTC	TRBV27	few	TRBJ2-5	.
CASSPDRGEGKLFF	TGTGCCAGCAGCCCCGACAGAGGGGAGGGAAAACTGTTTTTT	TRBV7-2	many	TRBJ1-4	.
CASSEGTGGYEQYF	TGTGCCAGCAGTGAAGGGACAGGTGGCTACGAGCAGTACTTC	TRBV6-1	few	TRBJ2-7	TRBD1
CASRPTDRGLEDTQYF	TGTGCCAGCAGACCCACGGACAGGGGGCTGGAGGATACGCAGTATTTT	TRBV28	.	TRBJ2-3	TRBD1
CASSLSLNLAANTDTQYF	TGTGCCAGCAGTTTATCCTTAAACTTAGCGGCGAACACAGATACGCAGTATTTT	TRBV28	few	TRBJ2-3	.
CASNSLAGIIHNEQFF	TGTGCCAGCAATTCACTAGCGGGAATCATACACAATGAGCAGTTCTTC	TRBV27	.	TRBJ2-1	TRBD2
CASLRRAGGYEQYF	TGTGCCAGCCTTCGCCGCGCAGGGGGCTACGAGCAGTACTTC	TRBV28	.	TRBJ2-7	TRBD1
CASSLDGHNSPLHF	TGCGCCAGCAGCTTGGACGGCCATAATTCACCCCTCCACTTT	TRBV5-1	few	TRBJ1-6	.
CASSQVGEVEKLFF	TGCGCCAGCAGCCAAGTCGGGGAAGTTGAAAAACTGTTTTTT	TRBV4-1	few	TRBJ1-4	.
CASSFSGGAGTGELFF	TGTGCCAGCAGCTTTAGCGGGGGGGCCGGCACCGGGGAGCTGTTTTTT	TRBV7-3	few	TRBJ2-2	TRBD2
CASRPLSSTDTQYF	TGTGCCAGCAGGCCCCTGTCTAGCACAGATACGCAGTATTTT	TRBV27	.	TRBJ2-3	.
CASNNSPSGTKNIQYF	TGTGCCAGCAATAACTCCCCGTCGGGTACCAAAAACATTCAGTACTTC	TRBV6-1	many	TRBJ2-4	.
CASSSGQNHGYTF	TGTGCCAGCAGCTCGGGACAGAACCATGGCTACACCTTC	TRBV7-3	.	TRBJ1-2	TRBD1
CASSLRDRRAFF	TGTGCCAGCAGTTTACGTGACAGACGAGCTTTCTTT	TRBV28	.	TRBJ1-1	.
CASSLGGGGQGANTEAFF	TGTGCCAGCAGCTTAGGGGGGGGGGGACAGGGGGCGAACACTGAAGCTTTCTTT	TRBV11-2	.	TRBJ1-1	TRBD1
CASSDGRGDYVTDTQYF	TGTGCCAGCAGCGACGGGAGGGGGGACTATGTAACAGATACGCAGTATTTT	TRBV11-2	few	TRBJ2-3	TRBD2
CASSSQDSKNIQYF	TGTGCCAGTAGTTCCCAGGACAGCAAAAACATTCAGTACTTC	TRBV19	.	TRBJ2-4	.
CASSQREWLGEPQHF	TGCGCCAGCAGCCAACGCGAATGGTTGGGTGAGCCCCAGCATTTT	TRBV4-1	few	TRBJ1-5	.
CASSFGGAGANVLTF	TGTGCCAGCAGTTTCGGCGGGGCTGGGGCCAACGTCCTGACTTTC	TRBV12-3/TRBV12-4	many	TRBJ2-6	.
CASIPGLGPNYGYTF	TGTGCCAGTATTCCAGGATTAGGGCCTAACTATGGCTACACCTTC	TRBV19	.	TRBJ1-2	.
CATSGRTGVRQFF	TGTGCCACCAGTGGCCGGACAGGGGTGCGGCAGTTCTTC	TRBV24-1	.	TRBJ2-1	TRBD1
CSARGGGQGSKGGPQHF	TGCAGTGCTAGAGGAGGGGGACAGGGGTCGAAAGGGGGGCCCCAGCATTTT	TRBV20-1	.	TRBJ1-5	TRBD1
CASSITAGELFF	TGTGCCAGTAGTATTACGGCCGGGGAGCTGTTTTTT	TRBV19	few	TRBJ2-2	.
CACHRGNEQFF	TGTGCCTGCCACCGTGGGAATGAGCAGTTCTTC	TRBV30	.	TRBJ2-1	.
CASSLASRVEQFF	TGTGCCAGCAGCTTAGCGTCTAGGGTTGAGCAGTTCTTC	TRBV7-6	few	TRBJ2-1	.
CSVEVRRGLYGYTF	TGCAGCGTTGAAGTGAGGCGGGGACTTTATGGCTACACCTTC	TRBV29-1	.	TRBJ1-2	.
CASSQPDRGDTEAFF	TGTGCCAGCAGCCAACCTGACAGGGGGGACACTGAAGCTTTCTTT	TRBV7-2	many	TRBJ1-1	TRBD1
CASRLNLVRDRGEETQYF	TGTGCCAGCAGATTAAATTTAGTTCGGGACAGGGGGGAAGAGACCCAGTACTTC	TRBV7-2	.	TRBJ2-5	TRBD1
CASSVGDRSYGYTF	TGTGCCAGCAGCGTAGGGGACAGGTCCTATGGCTACACCTTC	TRBV9	.	TRBJ1-2	TRBD1
CASSLPGQGYTF	TGTGCCAGCAGCTTACCTGGACAGGGCTACACCTTC	TRBV7-2	.	TRBJ1-2	.